A single sample is the source of the 29 T cell receptor beta chains below, sequenced in a study of OX40 agonist ivuxolimab in advanced cancers. Using immunoSEQ multiplex PCR, the repertoire was profiled, and TCRdb retains in-frame clones only, with some absent. The sample records 80,000 to 95,000 clones, 92% being singletons. The sequenced sample was CD4+ or CD8+ T cells sorted from blood, obtained in a trial of the OX40 agonist ivuxolimab. These receptors all stem from an adult with an advanced solid tumor such as melanoma, head and neck, liver or kidney cancer.

The chain has TRBV7-6 and TRBJ2-1; 14 bases map to TRBD2. The CDR3 has 17 amino acids. V shed 0 bases, J shed 9 bases, and the junction held 7 bases outside the gene matches. Per germline, CDR1 SGHVS and CDR2 FNYEAQ. The CDR3 region has the DNA TGTGCCAGCAGCTTAGCGGCGGGACTAGCGGGAGAAACTGAGCAGTTCTTC. This codes for CASSLAAGLAGETEQFF.

Of note for this clone: A read error may account for a junction end that differs from germline. CDR3: CASPPLPNSPLHF. Here the CDR3 DNA reads TGTGCCAGCCCACCATTGCCCAATTCACCCCTCCACTTT. The chain couples TRBV18 to TRBJ1-6, with D unclear. The CDR3 is 13 amino acids. Germline V gene lookup returns CDR1 KGHSH and CDR2 LQKENI.

The chain carries TRBV6-1 and TRBJ1-6, with unresolved D. V was clipped by 3 bases and J by 7 bases, with 16 bases between them. There are 16 residues in the CDR3. The germline gives CDR1 MNHNS, CDR2 SASEGT. The CDR3 DNA reads as TGTGCCAGCAGTGACCCCGGCGCAGGAGGGAATTCACCCCTCCACTTT. Its protein product is CASSDPGAGGNSPLHF.

The chain uses TRBV14 and TRBJ2-3; 10 bases are shared with TRBD2. J gave up 4 bases and V 8 bases, and 9 bases lay outside the gene matches. The germline V gene encodes CDR1 SGHDN and CDR2 FVKESK. There are 15 residues in the CDR3. CDR3 DNA: TGTGCCAGCCAAGCGCAGCGGGAGGGTCCAGATACGCAGTATTTT. Its translation: CASQAQREGPDTQYF.

The chain couples TRBV19 to TRBJ2-3; 8 nucleotides match TRBD2. This CDR3 is 12 amino acids long. V lost 5 bases to trimming and J lost 5 bases; unmatched junction nucleotides: 0. The germline V gene has CDR1 LNHDA and CDR2 SQIVND (reference sequence). The CDR3 protein is CASSRGGDTQYF. The CDR3 region has the DNA TGTGCCAGTAGTCGGGGGGGAGATACGCAGTATTTT.

J is TRBJ2-1 and V is TRBV7-9; the D gene is possibly TRBD1 (5 bases). The V end was cut by 4 bases, the J end by 6 bases, with 7 bases between. Germline loops: CDR1 SEHNR, CDR2 FQNEAQ (reference sequence). The length of the CDR3 is 12 residues. CDR3 coding DNA: TGTGCCAGCAGCTGGCAGGGCAATGAGCAGTTCTTC. Its protein is CASSWQGNEQFF.

The chain joins TRBV10-3 to TRBJ2-5, with D perhaps matching TRBD1 or TRBD2 (6 bases each). From germline, CDR1 is ENHRY and CDR2 SYGVKD. This CDR3 has 14 residues. V gave up 6 bases and J gave up 3 bases, with 14 bases separating them. CDR3 amino acids: CAIRGGPGEETQYF. In DNA form, the CDR3 reads TGTGCCATCAGGGGGGGTCCAGGGGAAGAGACCCAGTACTTC.

The chain links TRBV14 to TRBJ1-6; D remains unclear. Germline loops: CDR1 SGHDN, CDR2 FVKESK. This CDR3 region has 13 residues. The ends were cut back, 8 bases at V and 9 bases at J, with 14 bases in the middle. The CDR3 reads CASGGSTASPLHF. Here the CDR3 DNA reads TGTGCCAGCGGAGGGTCCACGGCTTCACCCCTCCACTTT.

The chain has TRBV7-2 and TRBJ1-1, with D unresolved. The CDR3 covers 13 residues. Trimming stripped 5 bases from V and 0 bases from J, with 7 bases between. Germline V lookup: CDR1 SGHTA, CDR2 FQGNSA. Here the CDR3 reads CASSLLMNTEAFF. The CDR3 nucleotides are TGTGCCAGCAGCCTACTTATGAACACTGAAGCTTTCTTT.

This sequence joins TRBV5-1 and TRBJ2-5, with a tentative D call TRBD1 (7 bases). Germline V gene lookup returns CDR1 SGHRS and CDR2 YFSETQ. The CDR3 contains 16 residues. V was cut by 4 bases and J by 1 base, with 17 bases left in between. CDR3 nucleotide sequence: TGCGCCAGCAGCGCTCGACAGGGAGGTCTCCAAGAGACCCAGTACTTC. Amino acid sequence: CASSARQGGLQETQYF.

The chain couples TRBV27 to TRBJ2-5; possible D gene TRBD2, 5 bases. CDR3 length: 14 residues. V was pared by 8 bases and J by 0 bases, with 13 bases between. Germline V gene sequence: CDR1 MNHEY, CDR2 SMNVEV (reference sequence). CDR3 bases: TGTGCCAGCGCGCGGGTTGGGGACCAAGAGACCCAGTACTTC. It translates to CASARVGDQETQYF.

V usage is TRBV11-1 and J usage is TRBJ2-5; 9 nucleotides align to TRBD2. Germline loops: CDR1 SGHAT, CDR2 FQDESV (reference sequence). V trimming: 2 bases; J trimming: 2 bases; junction bases outside the gene matches: 9. The CDR3 contains 17 residues. The CDR3 region has the DNA TGTGCCAGCAGCTTACAGTCCAAAACTAGCGGGCAAGAGACCCAGTACTTC. This encodes CASSLQSKTSGQETQYF.

The genes are TRBV18 and TRBJ1-5; possibly TRBD1 for D (5 bases). The germline V gene has CDR1 KGHSH and CDR2 LQKENI. The CDR3 sequence is 14 residues long. The V and J ends lost 0 bases and 4 bases respectively, with 7 bases between them. CDR3 sequence: CASSPPGGNQPQHF. The CDR3 region has the DNA TGTGCCAGCTCACCACCGGGGGGGAATCAGCCCCAGCATTTT.

The V and J genes are TRBV6-5 and TRBJ2-7; D is ambiguous. Germline lookup yields CDR1 MNHEY and CDR2 SVGAGI. The CDR3 runs 15 residues. V was shortened by 7 bases and J by 1 base, with 17 bases between the two germline ends. The CDR3 DNA reads as TGTGCCAGCACCAAAGGGTCCACGGGTTCCTACGAGCAGTACTTC. Translation gives CASTKGSTGSYEQYF.

V and J are TRBV7-9 and TRBJ2-5; the match to TRBD1 covers 9 bases. The V segment lost 3 bases and the J segment 3 bases; nucleotides outside the gene matches: 2. The CDR3 has 14 residues. Germline lookup yields CDR1 SEHNR and CDR2 FQNEAQ (reference sequence). This CDR3 is CASSFWDREETQYF. The CDR3 region has the DNA TGTGCCAGCAGCTTCTGGGACAGGGAAGAGACCCAGTACTTC.

This clone was recorded only once. This sequence joins TRBV7-9 and TRBJ1-1; unclear D gene. V shed 2 bases and J shed 7 bases, with 14 bases lying between them. This CDR3 region has 14 residues. Germline V gene sequence: CDR1 SEHNR, CDR2 FQNEAQ (reference sequence). CDR3 residues: CASSLRPSTHEAFF. In DNA form, the CDR3 reads TGTGCCAGCAGCTTAAGACCCTCCACCCATGAAGCTTTCTTT.

As concerns this clone: At one end, the junction sequence differs from germline, possibly due to a read error. The chain employs TRBV5-1 and TRBJ2-3; D is unclear. Germline lookup yields CDR1 SGHRS and CDR2 YFSETQ. There are 13 residues in the CDR3. The CDR3 protein is CASSLVGTDTQYF. CDR3 coding DNA: TGCGCCAGCAGCTTGGTTGGCACGGATACGCAGTATTTT.

The chain has TRBV6-5 and TRBJ1-2; possibly TRBD1 for D (6 bases). Germline CDR1 MNHEY, CDR2 SVGAGI. The CDR3 runs to 12 residues. The V and J ends lost 5 bases and 8 bases respectively, with 12 bases between them. The CDR3: CASSPQGGGYTF. The CDR3 region has the DNA TGTGCCAGCAGTCCACAGGGAGGGGGCTACACCTTC.

The chain uses TRBV2 and TRBJ2-6, with D possibly matching TRBD2 (7 bases). The germline V gene encodes CDR1 SNHLY and CDR2 FYNNEI. V was shortened by 3 bases and J by 3 bases, with 9 bases between the two germline ends. This CDR3 region has 15 residues. The CDR3: CASSDGGRGANVLTF. The CDR3 region has the DNA TGTGCCAGCAGTGACGGGGGGCGTGGGGCCAACGTCCTGACTTTC.

This rearrangement joins TRBV2 to TRBJ1-4; D gene uncertain. V lost 5 bases, J lost 0 bases, and 10 bases lay in between. The CDR3 runs to 15 residues. Germline CDR1 reads SNHLY; CDR2 reads FYNNEI. CDR3 residues: CASSSRDTTNEKLFF. As DNA, the CDR3 is TGTGCCAGCAGTAGCCGGGATACAACTAATGAAAAACTGTTTTTT.

This clone was seen a single time. V and J are TRBV2 and TRBJ2-2; 7 bases match TRBD1. Germline CDR1 and CDR2: SNHLY and FYNNEI. This CDR3 is built from 13 residues. Trimming cost V 8 bases and J 6 bases; bases outside gene matches: 6. The CDR3 sequence is CASSRQGAGELFF. The CDR3 nucleotides are TGTGCCAGCTCCCGGCAGGGGGCCGGGGAGCTGTTTTTT.

The chain's CDR3 is CASSSTLSAQPQHF. The DNA of the CDR3 is TGTGCCAGCAGCTCGACCCTCTCCGCGCAGCCCCAGCATTTT. V is TRBV7-9 and J is TRBJ1-5, with D unresolved. Trimming shortened V by 4 bases and J by 7 bases, and 14 bases separated the two germline ends. In germline, CDR1 is SEHNR, CDR2 FQNEAQ (reference sequence). The CDR3 runs to 14 residues. Looking up the rest from reference TRBV7-9 and TRBJ1-5 gives the full variable domain: DTGVSQNPRHKITKRGQNVTFRCDPISEHNRLYWYRQTLGQGPEFLTYFQNEAQLEKSRLLSDRFSAERPKGSFSTLEIQRTEQGDSAMYLCASSSTLSAQPQHFGDGTRLSIL.

The chain employs TRBV30 and TRBJ1-1; no clear D. Germline CDR1 is GTSNPN and CDR2 is SVGIG (reference sequence). Trimming left V 0 bases short and J 3 bases short, with 8 bases between. This CDR3 contains 13 residues. CDR3: CAWSVQLDTEAFF. The CDR3 DNA is TGTGCCTGGAGTGTACAACTAGACACTGAAGCTTTCTTT.

V is TRBV6-5 and J is TRBJ1-2; D gene uncertain. Germline CDR1 MNHEY, CDR2 SVGAGI. V was pared by 5 bases and J by 4 bases, with 14 bases between. This CDR3 comprises 14 residues. The CDR3 bases are TGTGCCAGCAGTCGGTCAAGAACTAGCTATGGCTACACCTTC. Its protein product is CASSRSRTSYGYTF.

The V call is TRBV29-1, the J call TRBJ2-5, with D possibly matching TRBD2 (5 bases). This CDR3 has 12 amino acids. CDR1 is SQVTM and CDR2 is ANQGSEA in the germline V gene. V lost 6 bases to trimming and J lost 4 bases, with 12 bases between them. The CDR3 is CSVVVEGETQYF. The CDR3 region has the DNA TGCAGCGTGGTGGTTGAGGGAGAGACCCAGTACTTC.

J is TRBJ2-2 and V is TRBV5-4; 10 bases are shared with TRBD1. Germline lookup yields CDR1 SGHNT and CDR2 YYREEE (reference sequence). V gave up 0 bases and J gave up 6 bases; unmatched junction bases: 2. The length of the CDR3 is 15 residues. CDR3 DNA: TGTGCCAGCAGCTTGGCCGGGACAGGGGCCGGGGAGCTGTTTTTT. Residues: CASSLAGTGAGELFF.

The chain has TRBV19 and TRBJ1-2; no reliable D call. V gave up 3 bases and J gave up 0 bases, with 8 bases separating them. The CDR3 consists of 14 residues. CDR1 is LNHDA, CDR2 SQIVND, per germline (reference sequence). The CDR3 spells CASSISPSNYGYTF. The CDR3 bases are TGTGCCAGTAGTATCTCACCCTCTAACTATGGCTACACCTTC.

The chain recombines TRBV5-4 with TRBJ2-1, with 10 nucleotides matching TRBD1. The CDR3 contains 15 residues. V lost 4 bases to trimming and J lost 4 bases; unmatched junction nucleotides: 5. Germline lookup yields CDR1 SGHNT and CDR2 YYREEE (reference sequence). The CDR3 spells CASSGGTGDYNEQFF. The CDR3 coding sequence is TGTGCCAGCAGCGGCGGGACAGGGGATTACAATGAGCAGTTCTTC.

This chain joins TRBV9 and TRBJ2-3; TRBD2 agrees at 9 bases. The ends lost 0 bases at V and 5 bases at J; junction bases unmatched: 13. The CDR3 covers 18 residues. Per germline, CDR1 SGDLS and CDR2 YYNGEE. CDR3 DNA sequence: TGTGCCAGCAGCGTAGGCAGTTACGCGGGAGGGCCACGAGATACGCAGTATTTT. Protein: CASSVGSYAGGPRDTQYF.